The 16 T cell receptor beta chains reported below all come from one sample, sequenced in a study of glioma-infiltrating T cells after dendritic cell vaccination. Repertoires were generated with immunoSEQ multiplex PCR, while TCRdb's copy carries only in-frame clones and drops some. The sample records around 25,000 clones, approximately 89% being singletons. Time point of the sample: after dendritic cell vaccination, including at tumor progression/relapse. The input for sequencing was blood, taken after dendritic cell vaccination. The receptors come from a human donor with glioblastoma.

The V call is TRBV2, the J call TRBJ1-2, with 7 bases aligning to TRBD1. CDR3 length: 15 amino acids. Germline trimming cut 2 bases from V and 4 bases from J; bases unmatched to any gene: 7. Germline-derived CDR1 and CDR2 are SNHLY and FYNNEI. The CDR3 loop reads CASSEKGALPYGYTF. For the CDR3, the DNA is TGTGCCAGCAGTGAAAAGGGGGCTTTACCCTATGGCTACACCTTC.

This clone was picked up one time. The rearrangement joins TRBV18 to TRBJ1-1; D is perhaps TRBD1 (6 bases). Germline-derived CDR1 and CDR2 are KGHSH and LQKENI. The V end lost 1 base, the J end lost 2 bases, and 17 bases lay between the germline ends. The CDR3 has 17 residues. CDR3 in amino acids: CASSPQSSIGTNTEAFF. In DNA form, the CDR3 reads TGTGCCAGCTCACCACAGTCGTCCATCGGGACAAACACTGAAGCTTTCTTT.

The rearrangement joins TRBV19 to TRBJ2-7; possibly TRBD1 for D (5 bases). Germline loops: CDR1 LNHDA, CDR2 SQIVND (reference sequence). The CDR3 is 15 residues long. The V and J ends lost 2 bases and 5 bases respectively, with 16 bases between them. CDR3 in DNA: TGTGCCAGTAGTATACGGTACCGCACAGGCGACGAGCAGTACTTC. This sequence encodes CASSIRYRTGDEQYF.

CDR3 in amino acids: CAIRQGIDEQYF. DNA of the CDR3: TGTGCCATCAGACAGGGGATCGACGAGCAGTACTTC. The chain is built from TRBV10-3 and TRBJ2-7; TRBD1 aligns across 7 bases. The germline CDR1 and CDR2 sequences are ENHRY and SYGVKD. The CDR3 length is 12 residues. J gave up 5 bases and V 6 bases, and 4 bases lay outside the gene matches.

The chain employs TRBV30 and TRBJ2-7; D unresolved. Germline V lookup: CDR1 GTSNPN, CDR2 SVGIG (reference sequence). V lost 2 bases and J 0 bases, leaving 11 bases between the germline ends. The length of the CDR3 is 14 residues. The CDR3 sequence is CAWSRQVLSYEQYF. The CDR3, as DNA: TGTGCCTGGAGTCGGCAGGTACTCTCCTACGAGCAGTACTTC.

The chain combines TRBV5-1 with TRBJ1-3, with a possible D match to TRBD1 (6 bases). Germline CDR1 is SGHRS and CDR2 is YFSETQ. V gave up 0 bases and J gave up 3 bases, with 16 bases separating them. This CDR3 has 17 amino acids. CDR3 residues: CASSLGSPTGFGNTIYF. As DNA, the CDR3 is TGCGCCAGCAGCTTGGGATCCCCCACAGGGTTTGGAAACACCATATATTTT.

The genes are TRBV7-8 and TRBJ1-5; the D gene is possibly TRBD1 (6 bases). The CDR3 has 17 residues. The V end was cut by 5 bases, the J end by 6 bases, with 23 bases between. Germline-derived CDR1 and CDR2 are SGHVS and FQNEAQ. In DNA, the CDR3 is TGTGCCAGCAGCCGCACTACCTTACAGGGAATGGGTCAGCCCCAGCATTTT. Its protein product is CASSRTTLQGMGQPQHF.

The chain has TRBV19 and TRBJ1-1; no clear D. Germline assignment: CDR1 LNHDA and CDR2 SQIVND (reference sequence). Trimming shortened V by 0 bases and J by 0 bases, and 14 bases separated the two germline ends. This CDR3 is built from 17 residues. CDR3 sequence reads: CASSIDLGSHVNTEAFF. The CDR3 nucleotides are TGTGCCAGTAGTATAGATTTGGGGAGCCATGTGAACACTGAAGCTTTCTTT.

CDR3 amino acids: CASSKTATDQPQHF. The CDR3 DNA follows: TGTGCCAGCAGCAAGACAGCAACCGATCAGCCCCAGCATTTT. The gene calls are TRBV6-1 and TRBJ1-5; perhaps TRBD1 as D (5 bases). The V and J ends lost 6 bases and 5 bases respectively, with 14 bases between them. CDR3 length equals 14 residues. Germline lookup yields CDR1 MNHNS and CDR2 SASEGT.

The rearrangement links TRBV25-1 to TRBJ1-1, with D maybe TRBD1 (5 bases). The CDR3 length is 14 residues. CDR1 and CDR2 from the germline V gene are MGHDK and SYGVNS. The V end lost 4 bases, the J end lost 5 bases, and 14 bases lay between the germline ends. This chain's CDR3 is CASSGFGGRTEAFF. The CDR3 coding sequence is TGTGCCAGCAGTGGCTTCGGGGGACGGACTGAAGCTTTCTTT.

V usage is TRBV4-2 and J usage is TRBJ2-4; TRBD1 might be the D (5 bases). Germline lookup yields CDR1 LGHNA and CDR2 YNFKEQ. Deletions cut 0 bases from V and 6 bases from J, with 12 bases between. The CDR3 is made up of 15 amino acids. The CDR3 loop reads CASSQEKGQGNIQYF. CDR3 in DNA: TGTGCCAGCAGCCAAGAAAAGGGGCAGGGAAACATTCAGTACTTC.

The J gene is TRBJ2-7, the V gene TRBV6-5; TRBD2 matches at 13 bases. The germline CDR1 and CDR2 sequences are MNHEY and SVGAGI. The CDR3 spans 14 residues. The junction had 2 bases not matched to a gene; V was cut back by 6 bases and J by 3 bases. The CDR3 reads CASRTSGGNYEQYF. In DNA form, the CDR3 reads TGTGCCAGCAGGACTAGCGGGGGGAACTACGAGCAGTACTTC.

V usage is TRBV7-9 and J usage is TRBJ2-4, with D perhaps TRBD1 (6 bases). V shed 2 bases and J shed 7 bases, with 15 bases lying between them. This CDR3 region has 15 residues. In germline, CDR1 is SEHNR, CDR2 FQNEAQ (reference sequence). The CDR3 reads CASSLQQGMANIQYF. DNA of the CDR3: TGTGCCAGCAGCTTACAACAGGGTATGGCGAACATTCAGTACTTC.

CDR3 sequence reads: CASGNGGAGDQPQHF. The CDR3 DNA reads as TGTGCCAGCGGAAACGGAGGCGCAGGGGATCAGCCCCAGCATTTT. The V gene is TRBV19, the J gene TRBJ1-5; D may be TRBD1 (6 bases). In germline, CDR1 is LNHDA, CDR2 SQIVND (reference sequence). CDR3 length equals 15 residues. The V end lost 9 bases, the J end lost 5 bases, and 20 bases lay between the germline ends.

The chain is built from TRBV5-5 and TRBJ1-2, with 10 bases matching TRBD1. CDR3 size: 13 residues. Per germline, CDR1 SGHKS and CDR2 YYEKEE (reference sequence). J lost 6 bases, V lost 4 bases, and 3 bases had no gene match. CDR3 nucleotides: TGTGCCAGCAGCGGGGGACAGGGGAATGGCTACACCTTC. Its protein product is CASSGGQGNGYTF.

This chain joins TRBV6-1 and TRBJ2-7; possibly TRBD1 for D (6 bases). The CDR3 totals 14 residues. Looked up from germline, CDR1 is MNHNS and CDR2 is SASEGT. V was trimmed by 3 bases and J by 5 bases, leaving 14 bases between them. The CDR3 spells CASSEYRDGNEQYF. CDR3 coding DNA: TGTGCCAGCAGTGAGTACAGGGATGGAAACGAGCAGTACTTC.